The 32 T cell receptor beta chains presented below share a single source sample, sequenced in a study of cytomegalovirus exposure and HLA in healthy donors. Both 60 Vbeta primers and 13 Jbeta primers went into the PCR. TCRdb's copy holds only in-frame clones and misses some; the assay was immunoSEQ multiplex PCR. Of around 200,000 clones in the sample, roughly 90% were seen once. The sample comprised PBMCs. All receptors derive from a woman aged 30 to 39 in good health and CMV-seronegative.

V and J are TRBV6-4 and TRBJ2-1; possibly TRBD1 for D (6 bases). CDR1 and CDR2 (germline): MRHNA, SNTAGT. CDR3 length: 14 residues. Trimming shortened V by 11 bases and J by 4 bases, and 18 bases separated the two germline ends. CDR3 sequence reads: CALQGPSGYNEQFF. The CDR3 DNA reads TGTGCCCTACAGGGACCGAGCGGTTACAATGAGCAGTTCTTC.

The chain employs TRBV15 and TRBJ1-4; the match to TRBD1 covers 9 bases. The CDR3 is made up of 15 amino acids. Germline values: CDR1 LNHNV, CDR2 YYDKDF (reference sequence). J lost 7 bases, V lost 1 base, and 4 bases had no gene match. CDR3 in amino acids: CATSRGQGELEKLFF. The CDR3 region has the DNA TGTGCCACCAGCAGAGGACAGGGGGAACTTGAAAAACTGTTTTTT.

The V and J genes are TRBV5-6 and TRBJ1-1, with D possibly matching TRBD1 (6 bases). The CDR3 is made up of 15 amino acids. Looked up from germline, CDR1 is SGHDT and CDR2 is YYEEEE. Trimming left V 6 bases short and J 1 base short, with 16 bases between. CDR3 DNA sequence: TGTGCCAGCAACGGACAGACAGAATCGAACACTGAAGCTTTCTTT. Its protein product is CASNGQTESNTEAFF.

On this clone itself: Its ends do not fully match the called genes, so a read error is possible. The chain joins TRBV7-7 to TRBJ1-1, with D unresolved. From germline, CDR1 is SSHAT and CDR2 FNYEAQ (reference sequence). The CDR3 runs to 13 residues. The CDR3 loop reads CASRVKGGAEAFF. In DNA form, the CDR3 reads TGTGCTAGCAGAGTAAAAGGCGGGGCTGAAGCTTTCTTT.

V is TRBV7-6 and J is TRBJ2-2; no firm D call. Germline CDR1 is SGHVS and CDR2 is FNYEAQ. The CDR3 contains 14 residues. Trimming removed 0 bases from V and 3 bases from J, with 5 bases in between. The CDR3 is CASSLAEHTGELFF. As DNA, the CDR3 is TGTGCCAGCAGCTTAGCGGAGCACACCGGGGAGCTGTTTTTT.

This sequence joins TRBV5-1 and TRBJ2-1, with 9 nucleotides matching TRBD2. The germline V gene encodes CDR1 SGHRS and CDR2 YFSETQ. The CDR3 loop spans 20 amino acids. Trimming at V came to 0 bases and at J to 6 bases, leaving 19 bases not matched to a gene. CDR3 sequence: CASSLAFAGGPVKKGNEQFF. Here the CDR3 DNA reads TGCGCCAGCAGCTTGGCCTTCGCGGGAGGGCCAGTCAAAAAGGGCAATGAGCAGTTCTTC.

The chain couples TRBV11-3 to TRBJ2-1; 8 bases match TRBD2. Losses at the gene ends were 5 bases for V and 9 bases for J; bases not matched to a gene: 12. The CDR3 totals 15 residues. Per the germline V gene, CDR1 is SGHNT and CDR2 is YENEEA. CDR3 loop: CASSPESGGAGEQFF. The CDR3 DNA reads as TGTGCCAGCAGCCCGGAATCCGGGGGGGCCGGTGAGCAGTTCTTC.

This chain joins TRBV7-9 and TRBJ2-1; 7 bases are shared with TRBD2. Germline trimming cut 4 bases from V and 15 bases from J; bases unmatched to any gene: 12. This CDR3 has 13 residues. CDR1 is SEHNR, CDR2 FQNEAQ, per germline (reference sequence). CDR3: CASSSSPAGVGFF. Here the CDR3 DNA reads TGTGCCAGCAGCTCAAGCCCTGCGGGAGTAGGGTTCTTC.

This chain joins TRBV28 and TRBJ2-7; 8 bases match TRBD2. Germline loops: CDR1 MDHEN, CDR2 SYDVKM. The CDR3 covers 16 residues. V shed 5 bases, J shed 3 bases, and the junction held 12 bases outside the gene matches. The CDR3 region is CASSVGGTRLFYEQYF. CDR3 nucleotide sequence: TGTGCCAGCAGTGTCGGGGGGACTAGACTTTTCTACGAGCAGTACTTC.

The chain carries TRBV28 and TRBJ1-1; D perhaps matches TRBD1 (5 bases). V gave up 7 bases and J gave up 3 bases, with 9 bases separating them. The CDR3 length is 12 residues. CDR1 and CDR2 (germline): MDHEN, SYDVKM. CDR3 amino acids: CASTGGYTEAFF. CDR3 nucleotide sequence: TGTGCCAGCACCGGGGGATACACTGAAGCTTTCTTT.

The rearrangement joins TRBV28 to TRBJ1-4, with D unclear. The CDR3 covers 15 residues. V lost 4 bases and J 3 bases, leaving 12 bases between the germline ends. The germline gives CDR1 MDHEN, CDR2 SYDVKM. In DNA, the CDR3 is TGTGCCAGCAGTTCCGGAGGAGTATCTAATGAAAAACTGTTTTTT. This codes for CASSSGGVSNEKLFF.

This chain links TRBV5-4 with TRBJ1-3; a possible D gene is TRBD1 (5 bases). CDR1 and CDR2 from the germline V gene are SGHNT and YYREEE (reference sequence). Trimming removed 5 bases from V and 1 base from J, with 13 bases in between. The CDR3 is 15 residues long. CDR3 protein: CASRGGTHSGNTIYF. The CDR3 bases are TGTGCCAGCAGGGGCGGGACGCATTCTGGAAACACCATATATTTT.

The gene calls are TRBV2 and TRBJ2-5; 12 bases match TRBD2. This CDR3 comprises 18 residues. V was pared by 6 bases and J by 5 bases, with 16 bases of the junction left unmatched. The germline gives CDR1 SNHLY, CDR2 FYNNEI. Here the CDR3 reads CASRTGTSGPIGGETQYF. In DNA, the CDR3 is TGTGCCAGCAGGACCGGGACTAGCGGGCCAATTGGGGGGGAGACCCAGTACTTC.

This clone was recorded a few times. The V call is TRBV4-1, the J call TRBJ1-1; 7 bases align to TRBD1. The trim removed 0 bases at V and 5 bases at J, leaving 9 bases unmatched. CDR3 length: 16 residues. Per the germline V gene, CDR1 is MGHRA and CDR2 is YSYEKL. The CDR3 DNA is TGCGCCAGCAGCCAAGATAAGAGACAGGGCGGGACTGAAGCTTTCTTT. This encodes CASSQDKRQGGTEAFF.

The V gene is TRBV29-1, the J gene TRBJ2-1; 9 bases line up with TRBD2. The J segment lost 8 bases and the V segment lost 0 bases, leaving 2 bases of the junction unmatched. The CDR3 covers 13 residues. CDR1 and CDR2 from the germline V gene are SQVTM and ANQGSEA. CDR3 loop: CSVEEGLADEQFF. The CDR3 nucleotides read TGCAGCGTTGAAGAGGGACTAGCCGATGAGCAGTTCTTC.

Of note for this clone: The same CDR3 can be traced to other DNA sequences in this sample. The gene calls are TRBV5-1 and TRBJ2-3, with D perhaps TRBD1 (6 bases). This CDR3 is 15 amino acids long. Trimming shortened V by 3 bases and J by 1 base, and 12 bases separated the two germline ends. The germline CDR1 and CDR2 sequences are SGHRS and YFSETQ. The CDR3: CASSSLQGRTDTQYF. CDR3 in DNA: TGCGCCAGCAGCTCGCTACAGGGTCGCACAGATACGCAGTATTTT.

The genes are TRBV27 and TRBJ2-1; the match to TRBD2 covers 9 bases. Germline V gene sequence: CDR1 MNHEY, CDR2 SMNVEV (reference sequence). V trimming: 4 bases; J trimming: 5 bases; junction bases outside the gene matches: 9. The CDR3 loop spans 16 amino acids. CDR3 nucleotides: TGTGCCAGCAGTTCCTTCGGCGGGAGGGGGGACAATGAGCAGTTCTTC. Amino acids: CASSSFGGRGDNEQFF.

CDR3 in amino acids: CASSLMVGQGDEKLFF. As DNA, the CDR3 is TGTGCCAGCAGCTTAATGGTGGGACAGGGGGATGAAAAACTGTTTTTT. This chain links TRBV7-8 with TRBJ1-4; the match to TRBD1 covers 11 bases. The trim removed 2 bases at V and 6 bases at J, leaving 5 bases unmatched. Looked up from germline, CDR1 is SGHVS and CDR2 is FQNEAQ. CDR3 length: 16 residues.

In this sample, this clone turned up a few times. The same CDR3 also results from other DNA sequences found in this sample. V and J are TRBV6-6 and TRBJ2-7, with 9 bases aligning to TRBD1. This CDR3 is 15 amino acids long. J gave up 6 bases and V 4 bases, and 10 bases lay outside the gene matches. Germline V gene data show CDR1 as MNHNY and CDR2 as SVGAGI (reference sequence). CDR3 residues: CASSSLRDRVFEQYF. CDR3 in DNA: TGTGCCAGCAGTTCCTTACGGGACAGGGTATTCGAGCAGTACTTC.

The J gene is TRBJ1-1, the V gene TRBV28; no reliable D call. The CDR3 has 14 residues. V was trimmed by 3 bases and J by 0 bases, leaving 8 bases between them. CDR1 and CDR2 (germline): MDHEN, SYDVKM. CDR3 sequence: CASSFIRMNTEAFF. Here the CDR3 DNA reads TGTGCCAGCAGTTTCATCAGGATGAACACTGAAGCTTTCTTT.

This clone was observed a handful of times. The rearrangement links TRBV15 to TRBJ1-4, with D perhaps TRBD1 (6 bases). Per the germline V gene, CDR1 is LNHNV and CDR2 is YYDKDF (reference sequence). The CDR3 spans 13 residues. Trimming took off 5 bases at V and 7 bases at J, with 11 bases between the two ends. The CDR3: CATSPGDREKLFF. Here the CDR3 DNA reads TGTGCCACCAGCCCAGGGGATCGTGAAAAACTGTTTTTT.

This chain joins TRBV5-1 and TRBJ2-4; D might be TRBD1 (5 bases). V lost 0 bases and J lost 7, with 14 bases in between. Germline lookup yields CDR1 SGHRS and CDR2 YFSETQ. The length of the CDR3 is 15 residues. CDR3: CASSLAGAELNIQYF. CDR3 in DNA: TGCGCCAGCAGCTTGGCTGGGGCGGAGTTGAACATTCAGTACTTC.

V gene TRBV6-5 combines with J gene TRBJ2-1, with 7 positions matching TRBD2. The ends lost 2 bases at V and 6 bases at J; junction bases unmatched: 4. The germline CDR1 and CDR2 sequences are MNHEY and SVGAGI. This CDR3 comprises 14 residues. DNA for the CDR3: TGTGCCAGCAGTTACCGGACTAGGAGCAATGAGCAGTTCTTC. It is translated as CASSYRTRSNEQFF.

The chain uses TRBV5-1 and TRBJ2-1; 15 bases agree with TRBD2. The CDR3 contains 17 residues. CDR1 and CDR2 from the germline V gene are SGHRS and YFSETQ. V dropped 4 bases and J dropped 4; count of bases not matched to a gene: 6. The CDR3 DNA follows: TGCGCCAGCAGCAGAGGACTAGCGGGAGGGCGGTACAATGAGCAGTTCTTC. It codes for CASSRGLAGGRYNEQFF.

The chain couples TRBV18 to TRBJ2-5; 7 bases match TRBD1. The V segment lost 3 bases and the J segment 4 bases; nucleotides outside the gene matches: 2. Germline lookup yields CDR1 KGHSH and CDR2 LQKENI. The CDR3 extends over 13 amino acids. The CDR3 sequence is CASSPRDRETQYF. The CDR3 nucleotides read TGTGCCAGCTCACCTCGGGACAGAGAGACCCAGTACTTC.

A note on this clone: The conserved closing phenylalanine or tryptophan is absent in this CDR3, likely reflecting a read error. This chain connects TRBV28 to TRBJ1-1, with a possible D match to TRBD1 (5 bases). The germline CDR1 and CDR2 sequences are MDHEN and SYDVKM. Trimming stripped 5 bases from V and 3 bases from J, with 13 bases between. This CDR3 region has 14 residues. DNA of the CDR3: TGTGCCAGCAGTGCCAGGGTTTTGGACACTGAAGCTTTCCTT. This encodes CASSARVLDTEAFL.

This chain links TRBV5-4 with TRBJ2-7; 10 bases agree with TRBD1. The CDR3 runs 13 residues. Germline lookup yields CDR1 SGHNT and CDR2 YYREEE (reference sequence). Trimming cost V 4 bases and J 5 bases; bases outside gene matches: 3. In DNA form, the CDR3 reads TGTGCCAGCAGCAATGGACAGGGGGACGAGCAGTACTTC. This translates into CASSNGQGDEQYF.

The chain links TRBV11-1 to TRBJ2-1; maybe TRBD2 (6 bases). This CDR3 has 11 amino acids. The ends were cut back, 3 bases at V and 10 bases at J, with 7 bases in the middle. CDR1 and CDR2 from the germline V gene are SGHAT and FQDESV (reference sequence). This CDR3 reads CASSFRGEQFF. DNA of the CDR3: TGTGCCAGCAGCTTCCGGGGGGAGCAGTTCTTC.

The V gene is TRBV4-1, the J gene TRBJ2-3; the D gene is possibly TRBD2 (7 bases). Germline lookup yields CDR1 MGHRA and CDR2 YSYEKL. This CDR3 region has 17 residues. Trimming left V 2 bases short and J 4 bases short, with 19 bases between. This chain's CDR3 is CASSQPQRGGGADTQYF. The CDR3 DNA follows: TGCGCCAGCAGCCAACCCCAGAGGGGGGGCGGGGCAGATACGCAGTATTTT.

This clone has just one count. J is TRBJ1-3 and V is TRBV11-2; the D gene is possibly TRBD1 (5 bases). Deletions cut 8 bases from V and 0 bases from J, with 23 bases between. CDR3 size: 18 residues. Germline loops: CDR1 SGHAT, CDR2 FQNNGV. CDR3 amino acids: CASRRIRDSLSSGNTIYF. In DNA, the CDR3 is TGTGCCAGCCGCAGAATAAGGGACTCTTTGAGCTCTGGAAACACCATATATTTT.

The J gene is TRBJ2-7, the V gene TRBV4-2, with TRBD2 matching 11 bases. With 1 base clipped from V and 1 base from J, the junction kept 12 bases outside the gene matches. The CDR3 has 19 amino acids. Germline assignment: CDR1 LGHNA and CDR2 YNFKEQ. CDR3 bases: TGTGCCAGCAGCCAAGTTCGGGGAGATAGCGGGGGGGTTTCCTACGAGCAGTACTTC. It encodes CASSQVRGDSGGVSYEQYF.

This chain joins TRBV19 and TRBJ2-4; maybe TRBD2 (6 bases). The CDR3 consists of 16 residues. V gave up 1 base and J gave up 3 bases, with 13 bases separating them. The V gene's germline CDR1 is LNHDA and CDR2 SQIVND (reference sequence). CDR3 amino acids: CASSIVGGGGKNIQYF. CDR3 DNA: TGTGCCAGTAGTATAGTCGGGGGAGGAGGCAAAAACATTCAGTACTTC.